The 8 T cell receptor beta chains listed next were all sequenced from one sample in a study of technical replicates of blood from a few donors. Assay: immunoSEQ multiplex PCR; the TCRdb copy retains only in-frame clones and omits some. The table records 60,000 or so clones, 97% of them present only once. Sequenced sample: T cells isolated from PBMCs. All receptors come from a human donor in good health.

The CDR3 DNA is TGTGCCAGCACCTCTGAGATTATGAACACTGAAGCTTTCTTT. Translated: CASTSEIMNTEAFF. This rearrangement joins TRBV11-1 to TRBJ1-1; D call uncertain. Germline V gene data show CDR1 as SGHAT and CDR2 as FQDESV (reference sequence). The CDR3 consists of 14 residues. V was clipped by 7 bases and J by 0 bases, with 12 bases between them.

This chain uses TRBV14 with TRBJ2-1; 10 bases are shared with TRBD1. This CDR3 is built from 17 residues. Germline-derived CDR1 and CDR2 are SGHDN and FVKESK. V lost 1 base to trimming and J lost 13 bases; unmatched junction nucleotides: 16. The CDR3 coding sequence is TGTGCCAGCAGCCAAGTACTGGGACAGGGGAAAAGGTCAGGACAGTTCTTC. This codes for CASSQVLGQGKRSGQFF.

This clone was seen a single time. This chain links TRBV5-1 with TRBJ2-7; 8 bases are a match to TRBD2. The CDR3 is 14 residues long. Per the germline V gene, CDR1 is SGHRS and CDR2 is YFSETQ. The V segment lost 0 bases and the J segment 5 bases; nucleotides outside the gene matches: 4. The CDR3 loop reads CASSLEREWDEQYF. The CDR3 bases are TGCGCCAGCAGCTTGGAGCGGGAGTGGGACGAGCAGTACTTC.

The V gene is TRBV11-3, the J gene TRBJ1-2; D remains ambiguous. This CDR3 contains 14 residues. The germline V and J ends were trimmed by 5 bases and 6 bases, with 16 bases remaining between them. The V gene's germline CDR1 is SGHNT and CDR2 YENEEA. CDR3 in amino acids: CASSAKGEEDGYTF. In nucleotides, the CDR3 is TGTGCCAGCAGCGCAAAGGGTGAGGAGGATGGCTACACCTTC. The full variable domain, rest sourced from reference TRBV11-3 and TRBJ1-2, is EAGVVQSPRYKIIEKKQPVAFWCNPISGHNTLYWYLQNLGQGPELLIRYENEEAVDDSQLPKDRFSAERLKGVDSTLKIQPAELGDSAVYLCASSAKGEEDGYTFGSGTRLTVV.

CDR3 loop: CASTYFQTGSEQYF. In DNA form, the CDR3 reads TGTGCCAGCACCTATTTTCAAACAGGGAGCGAGCAGTACTTC. The V call is TRBV6-6, the J call TRBJ2-7, with D maybe TRBD1 (6 bases). This CDR3 spans 14 amino acids. In germline, CDR1 is MNHNY, CDR2 SVGAGI (reference sequence). V was shortened by 7 bases and J by 6 bases, with 19 bases between the two germline ends.

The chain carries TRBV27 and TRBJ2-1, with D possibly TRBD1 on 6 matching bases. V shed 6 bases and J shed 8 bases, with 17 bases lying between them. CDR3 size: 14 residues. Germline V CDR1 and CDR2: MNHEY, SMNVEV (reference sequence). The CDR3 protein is CASRRQGPFDEQFF. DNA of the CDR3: TGTGCCAGCAGGCGGCAGGGGCCCTTCGATGAGCAGTTCTTC.

CDR3 DNA: TGTGCCAGCACCTACGGGAGCGTGAACACCGGGGAGCTGTTTTTT. Amino acid sequence: CASTYGSVNTGELFF. The chain recombines TRBV6-5 with TRBJ2-2, with D perhaps TRBD2 (6 bases). CDR1 and CDR2 (germline): MNHEY, SVGAGI. The CDR3 is 15 residues long. V lost 7 bases and J 1 base, leaving 13 bases between the germline ends.

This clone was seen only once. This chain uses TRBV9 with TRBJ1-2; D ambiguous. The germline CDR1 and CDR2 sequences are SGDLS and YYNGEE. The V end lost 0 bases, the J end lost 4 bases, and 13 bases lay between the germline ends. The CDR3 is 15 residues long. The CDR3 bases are TGTGCCAGCAGCGTAGATTTGGCACCCTCCTATGGCTACACCTTC. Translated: CASSVDLAPSYGYTF.